This T cell receptor (beta chain) originates from a study of cytomegalovirus exposure and HLA in healthy donors. Overall study: There were roughly 110 million unique TCR beta sequences, drawn from about 180 million T cells, in an earlier analysis.

Points from the study as a whole: TCR beta sequences numbering 15,000 to 20,000 were associated with HLA alleles at 0.05 false discovery rate in a later analysis. The likely explanation for a cluster of highly shared sequence variants was sequencing artifact. It was reported that the classifier diagnosed cytomegalovirus status with high specificity and sensitivity in both the original and validation cohorts.

The PCR made use of 60 Vbeta and 13 Jbeta primers. Method: immunoSEQ multiplex PCR; TCRdb's copy keeps in-frame clones and lacks some. The sample carries about 150,000 clones, 74% recorded once. As concerns this clone: Its antigen remains unidentified.

This clonotype was obtained from a man under 40 in good health and CMV-seronegative. Specimen: PBMCs.

CDR3 loop: CASSPRTDSYEQYF. In DNA, the CDR3 is TGTGCCAGCAGCCCCAGGACAGATTCCTACGAGCAGTACTTC. The V gene is TRBV9, the J gene TRBJ2-7; TRBD1 is a possible D gene (6 bases). Germline V gene sequence: CDR1 SGDLS, CDR2 YYNGEE. This CDR3 contains 14 residues. Between the trimmed V and J ends, which lost 4 bases and 1 base, there was a span of 12 bases.